This entry concerns a single T cell receptor beta chain. Its antigen specificity is not known. No per-base quality is available; no much larger clone lies one base away. These data originate in a study of shared clonotypes between healthy human individuals (dated by TCRdb to about 2020). Regarding the study in general: The cohort included three men and a couple of women between 18 and 49 years of age. Per donor, three plates each were used for CD4 naive and CD4 memory, two for CD8 naive, and one for CD8 memory. The study deeply sequenced blood TCR repertoires of about 5 healthy adults to estimate repertoire size and the extent of clonotype sharing between individuals. To increase sequencing depth and limit assay-specific biases, TCR repertoire library preparation and sequencing were carried out by different laboratories using diverse techniques. Each donor's leukapheresis produced roughly between about 0.9 and 9.5 billion PBMCs.

Healthy HIV-negative adults with no recently reported acute infections or vaccinations were included as donors. Only Caucasian adults living in Nashville, Tennessee, USA were represented among the donors. CD4+ T cells were enriched by magnetic negative selection; naive cells were then positively selected on CD45RA, and the negative fraction formed the memory subset. After blood collection by leukapheresis, PBMCs were isolated using Ficoll-Histopaque density gradient centrifugation and then cryopreserved in the vapor phase of liquid nitrogen. Purity and quantity of every magnetically sorted T cell population were checked by analytical flow cytometry. From each sorted fraction, genomic DNA was isolated and quantified by UV absorbance on a Nanodrop 2000c. From the cysteine through the phenylalanine, the CDR3 covers 14 amino acids. Of all the DNA, just the CDR3 is kept, 42 bases in frame from base 1. For CDR1 and CDR2, the germline V gene lists KGHSH and LQKENI. After removal of 5 bases from V and 5 bases from J, the junction retains 8 bases not matched to a gene.

Results and caveats for the whole study, not just this receptor: The small number of donors limited the genetic and exposure-history diversity represented. Based on pairwise subsampling, the degree of clonotype sharing among donors was expected to be affected by sequencing depth. Across a handful of donors, around 5% of naive CD4, roughly 3.3% of naive CD8, roughly 2.3% of memory CD4, and over 0.35% of memory CD8 clonotypes were shared. Incomplete sequencing was indicated by rarefaction of sorted-subset datasets, despite the large sequencing depth. Higher generation probabilities were observed for clonotypes shared by all four sorted-subset donors than for non-shared clonotypes. Sampling was restricted to blood, and TCR repertoires in tissues likely differ from the TCR repertoires found in blood. Larger estimated clonotype richness was generally found for naive subsets than for memory subsets.

Using the deep immunoSEQ assay, multiplex PCR amplified TCR CDR3 regions from genomic DNA. For each cell subset, the extracted genomic DNA was distributed evenly across all wells of several immunoSEQ 96-well plates, and each plate served as one replicate. For sorted subsets, about 210 ng of genomic DNA, equivalent to 30,000 or so T cell genomes, went into each replicate PCR. Purified libraries were measured with a Qubit 3.0 fluorometer, size-checked on a Bioanalyzer 2100, and measured again with the KAPA Library Quantification kit. A separate single-read 150-cycle Illumina NextSeq 550 flow cell was used to sequence each immunoSEQ 96-well plate. The source study handled its data this way. Because only junctional sequences without quality scores were contained in the immunoSEQ output, filtering matching that applied to full-length reads could not be performed. To assign V/J genes and CDR3, sequences were annotated against IMGT germline references using PyIR, a Python wrapper for IgBLAST v1.9. Reads were filtered out if the reads had weak V/J assignments (E-value above 1e-6), no CDR3, stop codons, out-of-frame junctions, or ambiguous translated residues. A V3J clonotype was defined by an identical inferred V gene, J gene, and CDR3 amino acid sequence. Percentage overlap between repertoires was calculated by dividing the number of shared unique clonotypes by the size of the smaller repertoire. Richness of each repertoire was evaluated using RTK rarefaction, the Chao1 estimator, and Recon v2.1 estimates of unobserved clonotypes. OLGA was used to compute generation probabilities for all TCRbeta clonotypes that the gDNA method yielded from a handful of donors. Imported from immuneACCESS, the table was reduced by TCRdb to in-frame sequences with V and J called. These copies leave out some clones; in studies compared against another copy, an unresolved V gene accounts for under half, and the cause of the remainder is not known. That table supplies the V and J calls and clone size; D and trimming were determined from the DNA. For this sample there are more than 400,000 clones; almost 97% appear just once. The ten top clones hold about 0.057% of the sample.

This clonotype was obtained from a woman in her twenties or thirties in good health. Sequencing used naive CD4+ T cells sorted from blood. This specimen's cell subset or site label, per the study, means: CD45RA+ positively selected. The sequence is built from TRBV18 and TRBJ2-5, and TRBD1 matches 7 of the central bases. The nucleotide sequence is TGTGCCAGCTCAGCCGACAGGGTTCGGGAGACCCAGTACTTC. Its protein is CASSADRVRETQYF. Outside the CDR3, residues come from the reference TRBV18 and TRBJ2-5 proteins, so the full variable domain is: NAGVMQNPRHLVRRRGQEARLRCSPMKGHSHVYWYRQLPEEGLKFMVYLQKENIIDESGMPKERFSAEFPKEGPSILRIQQVVRGDSAAYFCASSADRVRETQYFGPGTRLLVL.